Each of the 27 T cell receptor beta chains below was sequenced from the same sample in a study of OX40 agonist ivuxolimab in advanced cancers. Profiling relied on immunoSEQ multiplex PCR, and the TCRdb table lists in-frame clones only, not all of them. The sample holds roughly 50,000 clones, roughly 80% seen once. Specimen: CD4+ or CD8+ T cells sorted from blood, collected in a trial of the OX40 agonist ivuxolimab. All receptors derive from an adult with an advanced solid tumor such as melanoma, head and neck, liver or kidney cancer.

The chain uses TRBV19 and TRBJ2-3; 8 nucleotides match TRBD2. V shed 4 bases and J 0 bases; nucleotides not matched to a gene: 6. CDR3 length: 16 amino acids. Germline-derived CDR1 and CDR2 are LNHDA and SQIVND (reference sequence). The CDR3 here is CASSRGAGVSTDTQYF. CDR3 coding DNA: TGTGCCAGTAGTAGAGGAGCGGGAGTCAGCACAGATACGCAGTATTTT.

The V and J genes are TRBV27 and TRBJ2-4; TRBD1 might be the D (5 bases). Looked up from germline, CDR1 is MNHEY and CDR2 is SMNVEV (reference sequence). Trimming removed 2 bases from V and 9 bases from J, with 14 bases in between. The CDR3 contains 14 residues. The CDR3 here is CASSLRSVQGIQYF. CDR3 in DNA: TGTGCCAGCAGTTTACGGTCAGTCCAGGGCATTCAGTACTTC.

The chain employs TRBV10-2 and TRBJ2-1; no clear D. Trimming took off 8 bases at V and 8 bases at J, with 7 bases between the two ends. CDR3 size: 10 residues. The germline V gene encodes CDR1 WSHSY and CDR2 SAAADI. The CDR3 coding sequence is TGCGCCAGCCGCCAGTATGAGCAGTTCTTC. Protein sequence: CASRQYEQFF.

The gene calls are TRBV29-1 and TRBJ2-7; D perhaps matches TRBD1 (7 bases). V lost 7 bases and J lost 7, with 23 bases in between. CDR3 size: 14 residues. Germline loops: CDR1 SQVTM, CDR2 ANQGSEA. The DNA of the CDR3 is TGCAGCGCCCGAGACAGGGAGGTGGCGGGGGAGCAGTACTTC. Amino acids: CSARDREVAGEQYF.

This chain joins TRBV18 and TRBJ2-7, with 12 bases that match TRBD1. CDR1 is KGHSH, CDR2 LQKENI, per germline. The CDR3 consists of 15 residues. With V trimmed by 2 bases and J by 2 bases, 1 base remained unmatched. This CDR3 reads CASSPGTGGAYEQYF. DNA for the CDR3: TGTGCCAGCTCACCAGGGACAGGGGGCGCCTACGAGCAGTACTTC.

The J gene is TRBJ2-2, the V gene TRBV5-1; TRBD2 matches 11 bases. V trimming: 3 bases; J trimming: 7 bases; junction bases outside the gene matches: 2. This CDR3 has 14 amino acids. Germline V gene data show CDR1 as SGHRS and CDR2 as YFSETQ. As DNA, the CDR3 is TGCGCCAGCAGCTGGGGACTAGCGGACGGGGAGCTGTTTTTT. It specifies CASSWGLADGELFF.

This clone is a singleton in its sample. The chain employs TRBV10-2 and TRBJ2-7, with D possibly matching TRBD2 (5 bases). CDR3 length: 12 residues. CDR1 WSHSY and CDR2 SAAADI come from the germline V gene. V lost 5 bases and J lost 7, with 12 bases in between. For the CDR3, the DNA is TGCGCCAGCAGTAACGGGATCCGAGAGCAGTACTTC. Its protein is CASSNGIREQYF.

Here the CDR3 DNA reads TGTGCCAGCAGCTTAGTGAAAAACACCATATATTTT. This codes for CASSLVKNTIYF. V is TRBV5-8 and J is TRBJ1-3; D unresolved. Germline values: CDR1 SGHTS, CDR2 YDEGEE. The CDR3 covers 12 residues. Trimming removed 2 bases at V and 6 bases at J, with 6 bases between.

J is TRBJ1-4 and V is TRBV28, with TRBD1 identical over 10 bases. The trim removed 4 bases at V and 7 bases at J, leaving 3 bases unmatched. The CDR3 is made up of 14 amino acids. Per the germline V gene, CDR1 is MDHEN and CDR2 is SYDVKM. CDR3 DNA sequence: TGTGCCAGCAGTTGGGGGACAGGGGTTGAAAAACTGTTTTTT. Amino acid sequence: CASSWGTGVEKLFF.

The V call is TRBV29-1, the J call TRBJ2-2, with TRBD2 as a possible D gene (5 bases). The V gene lost 1 base and the J gene lost 10 bases, with 10 bases spanning the gap. The CDR3 extends over 12 amino acids. CDR1 and CDR2 (germline): SQVTM, ANQGSEA. The CDR3 spells CSVEGRGVELFF. CDR3 bases: TGCAGCGTTGAAGGCCGGGGAGTGGAGCTGTTTTTT.

V is TRBV11-3 and J is TRBJ2-7, with TRBD2 matching 11 bases. The germline gives CDR1 SGHNT, CDR2 YENEEA. The CDR3 loop spans 18 amino acids. The V segment lost 1 base and the J segment 5 bases; nucleotides outside the gene matches: 13. The CDR3 DNA is TGTGCCAGCAGCTTAGCCCCCCCCGAACTAGCGGGAGACCACGAGCAGTACTTC. Protein sequence: CASSLAPPELAGDHEQYF.

The genes are TRBV5-1 and TRBJ2-5; D might be TRBD2 (5 bases). The CDR3 runs 13 residues. Trimming pared 0 bases from V and 4 bases from J, leaving 7 bases between. Germline lookup yields CDR1 SGHRS and CDR2 YFSETQ. CDR3 in amino acids: CASSLAGGETQYF. CDR3 in DNA: TGCGCCAGCAGCTTGGCCGGAGGAGAGACCCAGTACTTC.

The CDR3 DNA follows: TGTGCCAGCAGGCGCGCTACAGGTCGCCAAGAGACCCAGTACTTC. Translating it yields CASRRATGRQETQYF. The chain links TRBV11-2 to TRBJ2-5, with D possibly matching TRBD1 (5 bases). The CDR3 is 15 residues long. Between the trimmed V and J ends, which lost 6 bases and 1 base, there was a span of 15 bases. Germline CDR1 reads SGHAT; CDR2 reads FQNNGV.

This clone was found once. The chain links TRBV4-1 to TRBJ2-3; 11 nucleotides agree with TRBD2. Germline V gives CDR1 MGHRA, CDR2 YSYEKL. V dropped 2 bases and J dropped 1; count of bases not matched to a gene: 11. The CDR3 extends over 19 amino acids. The CDR3 nucleotides are TGCGCCAGCAGCCAATTGTCACTAGCGGGGGTGATACGCACAGATACGCAGTATTTT. Amino acids: CASSQLSLAGVIRTDTQYF.

The V gene is TRBV19, the J gene TRBJ2-7; tentatively, D is TRBD1 or TRBD2 (5 bases each). Between the trimmed V and J ends, which lost 4 bases and 3 bases, there was a span of 16 bases. CDR3 size: 15 residues. Germline CDR1 is LNHDA and CDR2 is SQIVND (reference sequence). The CDR3 loop is CASSSQGEDLYEQYF. Here the CDR3 DNA reads TGTGCCAGTAGTAGCCAGGGAGAGGACCTCTACGAGCAGTACTTC.

By its share, this clone is medium-sized. CDR3 DNA sequence: TGTGCCGCATCACGGGCAGGGACCTATGGCTACACCTTC. Amino acids: CAASRAGTYGYTF. J is TRBJ1-2 and V is TRBV6-5, with D tentatively TRBD1 (5 bases). CDR3 length: 13 residues. Trimming took 11 bases from V and 4 from J, leaving 17 bases between them. Germline V gene sequence: CDR1 MNHEY, CDR2 SVGAGI.

This CDR3 is CASSYLGGPYYEQYF. The CDR3 DNA sequence: TGTGCCAGCAGTTACCTAGGGGGACCCTACTACGAGCAGTACTTC. The chain couples TRBV6-5 to TRBJ2-7; a possible D gene is TRBD1 (6 bases). V shed 2 bases and J shed 3 bases, with 14 bases lying between them. The CDR3 totals 15 residues. Germline V gene data show CDR1 as MNHEY and CDR2 as SVGAGI.

The gene calls are TRBV5-1 and TRBJ2-5, with D unclear. CDR1 and CDR2 (germline): SGHRS, YFSETQ. The CDR3 consists of 15 residues. Trimming left V 1 base short and J 0 bases short, with 10 bases between. The CDR3 coding sequence is TGCGCCAGCAGCTTGACGCAAGTATACCAAGAGACCCAGTACTTC. Translated: CASSLTQVYQETQYF. Supplemented by reference TRBV5-1 and TRBJ2-5, the full variable domain reads KAGVTQTPRYLIKTRGQQVTLSCSPISGHRSVSWYQQTPGQGLQFLFEYFSETQRNKGNFPGRFSGRQFSNSRSEMNVSTLELGDSALYLCASSLTQVYQETQYFGPGTRLLVL.

V is TRBV29-1 and J is TRBJ2-5, with TRBD1 as a possible D gene (6 bases). The germline V gene has CDR1 SQVTM and CDR2 ANQGSEA. The CDR3 length is 11 residues. V was clipped by 5 bases and J by 14 bases, with 18 bases between them. The CDR3 spells CSVTLGQGLYF. The CDR3 coding sequence is TGCAGCGTTACCCTGGGGCAGGGGCTATACTTC.

The rearrangement uses TRBV28 and TRBJ2-1, with 7 bases aligning to TRBD1. Per the germline V gene, CDR1 is MDHEN and CDR2 is SYDVKM. With 5 bases clipped from V and 8 bases from J, the junction kept 12 bases outside the gene matches. The CDR3 runs to 15 residues. Here the CDR3 reads CASSAARTGSDEQFF. The CDR3, as DNA: TGTGCCAGCAGTGCGGCTCGGACAGGTTCGGATGAGCAGTTCTTC.

The genes are TRBV5-1 and TRBJ2-2, with a possible D match to TRBD2 (5 bases). Per germline, CDR1 SGHRS and CDR2 YFSETQ. With 4 bases removed from V and 5 bases from J, the gap between germline ends came to 18 bases. CDR3 size: 16 residues. The CDR3 protein is CASSAGTRPGTGELFF. The CDR3 DNA reads as TGCGCCAGCAGCGCTGGAACGAGGCCGGGGACCGGGGAGCTGTTTTTT. Using reference TRBV5-1 and TRBJ2-2 for the parts outside the CDR3, the full variable domain is KAGVTQTPRYLIKTRGQQVTLSCSPISGHRSVSWYQQTPGQGLQFLFEYFSETQRNKGNFPGRFSGRQFSNSRSEMNVSTLELGDSALYLCASSAGTRPGTGELFFGEGSRLTVL.

CDR3 loop: CASSPSPLGHDVLTF. The CDR3 region has the DNA TGTGCCAGCTCACCATCACCCCTGGGCCACGACGTCCTGACTTTC. This chain joins TRBV18 and TRBJ2-6; D unresolved. Trimming shortened V by 2 bases and J by 11 bases, and 16 bases separated the two germline ends. The germline V gene encodes CDR1 KGHSH and CDR2 LQKENI. CDR3 size: 15 residues.

V and J are TRBV19 and TRBJ2-2; 8 bases map to TRBD2. Germline values: CDR1 LNHDA, CDR2 SQIVND (reference sequence). The CDR3 loop spans 17 amino acids. After removal of 2 bases from V and 11 bases from J, the junction contained 16 bases not matched to a gene. Here the CDR3 reads CASSINRAGGTGRELFF. CDR3 bases: TGTGCCAGTAGTATAAACAGGGCGGGGGGAACAGGAAGAGAGCTGTTTTTT. The complete variable domain, with remaining parts taken from reference TRBV19 and TRBJ2-2, reads DGGITQSPKYLFRKEGQNVTLSCEQNLNHDAMYWYRQDPGQGLRLIYYSQIVNDFQKGDIAEGYSVSREKKESFPLTVTSAQKNPTAFYLCASSINRAGGTGRELFFGEGSRLTVL.

This rearrangement joins TRBV27 to TRBJ2-1; D may be TRBD1 (6 bases). CDR1 is MNHEY, CDR2 SMNVEV, per germline (reference sequence). The CDR3 sequence is 12 residues long. V was cut by 2 bases and J by 12 bases, with 11 bases left in between. The CDR3 nucleotides read TGTGCCAGCAGTTTAGTCCAGGGGAGGCAGTTCTTC. This encodes CASSLVQGRQFF.

V and J are TRBV4-1 and TRBJ2-2; 13 positions match TRBD2. In germline, CDR1 is MGHRA, CDR2 YSYEKL. The CDR3 totals 16 residues. V trimming: 3 bases; J trimming: 5 bases; junction bases outside the gene matches: 3. CDR3 bases: TGCGCCAGCAGCCAGGGACTAGCGGGGTTTACCGGGGAGCTGTTTTTT. It codes for CASSQGLAGFTGELFF.

The genes are TRBV28 and TRBJ2-5, with 7 bases lining up with TRBD1. Unmatched junction bases numbered 5, after V lost 5 bases and J lost 5 bases. From germline, CDR1 is MDHEN and CDR2 SYDVKM. This CDR3 is 13 amino acids long. The CDR3 nucleotides are TGTGCCAGCAGTCCGACAGGGTTTGAGACCCAGTACTTC. Amino acids: CASSPTGFETQYF.

This clone came up once. The germline gene is not matched at one end of the junction; a read error may be the cause. V and J are TRBV6-5 and TRBJ2-7, with 10 bases fitting TRBD2. This CDR3 region has 13 residues. Germline V gene data show CDR1 as MNHEY and CDR2 as SVGAGI. CDR3 in amino acids: CASLPLAGYELYF. The CDR3 coding sequence is TGTGCCAGCCTTCCACTAGCGGGGTACGAGCTGTACTTC.